Presented here are 3 T cell receptor beta chains from one specimen sequenced in a study of glioma-infiltrating T cells. Using RNA template, CDR3s of TCR alpha and beta were amplified with iRepertoire arm-PCR. TCRdb independently ran MiXCR on the multiplex PCR reads; one entry per CDR3 protein. The sample includes some 400 distinct CDR3 sequences, about 25% of them seen just once. The sample taken for sequencing was glioma tissue, nonneoplastic brain tissue, or PBMCs (not recorded which). The origin of the receptors is a human donor with low-grade glioma or glioblastoma, undergoing nonglioma brain surgery, or in good health (not recorded which).

This clonotype counts as large. This beta chain lies outside the target of a library built for alpha chains; its clone size means little. The chain has TRBV20-1 and TRBJ1-2; 10 bases line up with TRBD1. V shed 2 bases and J 6 bases; nucleotides not matched to a gene: 6. The CDR3 spans 14 residues. From germline, CDR1 is DFQATT and CDR2 SNEGSKA (reference sequence). The CDR3 is CSARRQGAQDGYTF. CDR3 DNA sequence: TGCAGTGCTAGAAGACAGGGGGCGCAGGATGGCTACACCTTC.

This clonotype was seen just once. Since the library was made to target alpha chains, this beta chain is a stray read and its abundance is not meaningful. The V gene is TRBV11-2, the J gene TRBJ1-1; D remains unclear. The CDR3 spans 16 residues. Between the trimmed V and J ends, which lost 5 bases and 1 base, there was a span of 17 bases. Germline-derived CDR1 and CDR2 are SGHAT and FQNNGV. Here the CDR3 DNA reads TGTGCCAGCAGCGCTTACGGGGTACCCAAGAACACTGAAGCTTTCTTT. It yields the protein CASSAYGVPKNTEAFF.

Notes on this clonotype: The library was prepared for alpha chains; this beta chain is a stray read, so its frequency means little. The V and J genes are TRBV7-2 and TRBJ2-2; D is unresolved. There are 14 residues in the CDR3. Trimming removed 3 bases at V and 4 bases at J, with 9 bases between. Germline-derived CDR1 and CDR2 are SGHTA and FQGNSA. The CDR3 spells CASSLEVGTGELFF. CDR3 nucleotides: TGTGCCAGCAGCTTGGAAGTCGGCACCGGGGAGCTGTTTTTT.